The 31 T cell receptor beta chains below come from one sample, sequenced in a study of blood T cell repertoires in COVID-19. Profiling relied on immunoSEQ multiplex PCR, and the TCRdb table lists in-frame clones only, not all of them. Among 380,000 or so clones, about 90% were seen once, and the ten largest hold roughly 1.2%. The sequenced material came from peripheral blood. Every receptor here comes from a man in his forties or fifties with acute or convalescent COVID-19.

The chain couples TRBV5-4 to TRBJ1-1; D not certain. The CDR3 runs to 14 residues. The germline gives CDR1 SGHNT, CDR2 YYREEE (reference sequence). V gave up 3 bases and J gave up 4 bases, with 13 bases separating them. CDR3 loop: CASSSPGSGTEAFF. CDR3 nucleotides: TGTGCCAGCAGCTCGCCGGGGTCGGGCACTGAAGCTTTCTTT.

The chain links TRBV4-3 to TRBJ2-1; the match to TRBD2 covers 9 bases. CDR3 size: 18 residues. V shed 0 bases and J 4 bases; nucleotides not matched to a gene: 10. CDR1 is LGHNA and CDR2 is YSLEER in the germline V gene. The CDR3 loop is CASSQDRRGGRTYNEQFF. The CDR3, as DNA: TGCGCCAGCAGCCAAGATAGGCGGGGGGGCCGGACTTACAATGAGCAGTTCTTC.

As DNA, the CDR3 is TGCGCCAGCAGCCAGGGCGGGCTCTACACTGAAGCTTTCTTT. It yields the protein CASSQGGLYTEAFF. The chain uses TRBV4-3 and TRBJ1-1; D gene ambiguous. The ends were cut back, 3 bases at V and 3 bases at J, with 11 bases in the middle. The germline CDR1 and CDR2 sequences are LGHNA and YSLEER. There are 14 residues in the CDR3.

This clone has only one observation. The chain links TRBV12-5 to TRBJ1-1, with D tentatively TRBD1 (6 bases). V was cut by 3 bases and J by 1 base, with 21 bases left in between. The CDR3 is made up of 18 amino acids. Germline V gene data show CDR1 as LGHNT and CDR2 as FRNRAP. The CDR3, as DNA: TGTGCTAGTGGTTTTTGGACAGAGAACCCAGGAACGAACACTGAAGCTTTCTTT. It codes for CASGFWTENPGTNTEAFF.

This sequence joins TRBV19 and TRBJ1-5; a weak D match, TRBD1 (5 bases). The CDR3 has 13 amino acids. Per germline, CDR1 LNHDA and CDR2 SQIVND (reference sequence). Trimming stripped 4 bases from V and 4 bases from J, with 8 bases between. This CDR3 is CASSTGPNQPQHF. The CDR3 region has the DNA TGTGCCAGTAGTACAGGGCCTAATCAGCCCCAGCATTTT.

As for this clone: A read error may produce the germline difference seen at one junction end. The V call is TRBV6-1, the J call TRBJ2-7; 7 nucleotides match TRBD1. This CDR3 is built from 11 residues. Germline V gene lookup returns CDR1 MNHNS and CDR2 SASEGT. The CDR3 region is CASSELGRGNF. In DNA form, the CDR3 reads TGTGCCAGCAGTGAATTAGGCAGGGGGAACTTC.

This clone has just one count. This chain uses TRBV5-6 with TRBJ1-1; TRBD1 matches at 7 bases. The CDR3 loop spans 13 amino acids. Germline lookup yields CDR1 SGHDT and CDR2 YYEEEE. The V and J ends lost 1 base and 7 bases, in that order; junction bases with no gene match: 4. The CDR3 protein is CASSLQDRVEAFF. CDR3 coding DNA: TGTGCCAGCAGCTTGCAAGACAGGGTTGAAGCTTTCTTT.

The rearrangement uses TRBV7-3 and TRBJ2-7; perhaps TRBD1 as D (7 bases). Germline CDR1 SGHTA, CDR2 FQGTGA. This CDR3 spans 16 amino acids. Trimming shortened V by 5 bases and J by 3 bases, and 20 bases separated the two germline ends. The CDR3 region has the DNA TGTGCCAGCAGCCCCAGGGGGGCTCGGGCGAACTACGAGCAGTACTTC. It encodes CASSPRGARANYEQYF.

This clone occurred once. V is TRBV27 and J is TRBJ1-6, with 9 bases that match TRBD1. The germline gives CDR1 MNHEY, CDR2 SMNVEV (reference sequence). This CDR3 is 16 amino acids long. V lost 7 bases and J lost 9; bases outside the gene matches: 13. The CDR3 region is CASTHTGQGPGSPLHF. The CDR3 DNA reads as TGTGCCAGCACACACACGGGACAGGGACCAGGTTCACCCCTCCACTTT.

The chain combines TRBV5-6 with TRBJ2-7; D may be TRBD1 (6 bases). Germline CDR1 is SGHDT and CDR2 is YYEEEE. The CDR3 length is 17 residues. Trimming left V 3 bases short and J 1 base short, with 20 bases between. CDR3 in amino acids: CASSSEEQGRFSYEQYF. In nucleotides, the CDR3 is TGTGCCAGCAGCTCAGAAGAACAGGGTAGGTTTTCCTACGAGCAGTACTTC. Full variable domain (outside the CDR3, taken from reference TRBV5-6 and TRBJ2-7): DAGVTQSPTHLIKTRGQQVTLRCSPKSGHDTVSWYQQALGQGPQFIFQYYEEEERQRGNFPDRFSGHQFPNYSSELNVNALLLGDSALYLCASSSEEQGRFSYEQYFGPGTRLTVT.

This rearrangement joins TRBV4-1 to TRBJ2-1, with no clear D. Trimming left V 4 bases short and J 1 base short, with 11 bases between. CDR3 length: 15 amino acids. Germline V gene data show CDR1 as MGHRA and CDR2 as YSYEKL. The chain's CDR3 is CASSLWAQSYNEQFF. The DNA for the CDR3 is TGCGCCAGCAGCCTCTGGGCGCAGTCCTACAATGAGCAGTTCTTC.

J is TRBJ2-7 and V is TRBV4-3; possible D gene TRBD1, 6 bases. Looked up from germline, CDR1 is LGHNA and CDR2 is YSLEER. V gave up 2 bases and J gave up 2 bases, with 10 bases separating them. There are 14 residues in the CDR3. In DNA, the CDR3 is TGCGCCAGCAGCCAACAACAGGGACCCTACGAGCAGTACTTC. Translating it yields CASSQQQGPYEQYF.

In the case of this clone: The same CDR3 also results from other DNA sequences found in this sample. CDR3 bases: TGCGCCAGCAGCCACACAGATACGCAGTATTTT. The encoded protein is CASSHTDTQYF. The gene calls are TRBV10-1 and TRBJ2-3; no firm D call. This CDR3 contains 11 residues. V lost 6 bases and J lost 2, with 3 bases in between. CDR1 and CDR2 (germline): WNHNN, SYGVQD (reference sequence).

In nucleotides, the CDR3 is TGCGCCAGCAGCCACCAGGAGGGGGAGGCTAGCGGGATTCACGAGCAGTACTTC. Protein: CASSHQEGEASGIHEQYF. This chain uses TRBV4-1 with TRBJ2-7; the match to TRBD2 covers 9 bases. Germline V gene sequence: CDR1 MGHRA, CDR2 YSYEKL. This CDR3 contains 18 residues. V was clipped by 3 bases and J by 5 bases; unmatched bases: 17.

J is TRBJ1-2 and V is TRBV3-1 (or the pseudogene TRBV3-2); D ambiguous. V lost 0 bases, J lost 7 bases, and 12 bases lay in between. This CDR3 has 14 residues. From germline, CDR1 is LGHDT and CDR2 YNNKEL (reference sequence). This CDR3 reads CASSQDPGSGGYTF. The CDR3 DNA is TGTGCCAGCAGCCAAGATCCGGGGTCAGGTGGCTACACCTTC.

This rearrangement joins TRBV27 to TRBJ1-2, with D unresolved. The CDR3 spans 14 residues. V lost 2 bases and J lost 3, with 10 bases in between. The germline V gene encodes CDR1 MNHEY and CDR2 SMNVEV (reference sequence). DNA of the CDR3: TGTGCCAGCAGTTTACGGGAGGGCTACTATGGCTACACCTTC. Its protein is CASSLREGYYGYTF.

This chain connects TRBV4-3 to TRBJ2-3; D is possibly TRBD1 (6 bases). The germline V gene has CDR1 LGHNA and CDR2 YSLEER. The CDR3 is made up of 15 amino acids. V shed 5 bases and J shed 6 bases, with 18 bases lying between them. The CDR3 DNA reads TGCGCCAGCAGCGAACAGGGAAACCGGATTGATACGCAGTATTTT. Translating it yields CASSEQGNRIDTQYF.

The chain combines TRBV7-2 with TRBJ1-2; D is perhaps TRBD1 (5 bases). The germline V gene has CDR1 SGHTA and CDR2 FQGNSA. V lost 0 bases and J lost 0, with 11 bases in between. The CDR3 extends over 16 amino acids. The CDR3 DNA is TGTGCCAGCAGCTTAGCGGCAGGGCGAGCTAACTATGGCTACACCTTC. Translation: CASSLAAGRANYGYTF.

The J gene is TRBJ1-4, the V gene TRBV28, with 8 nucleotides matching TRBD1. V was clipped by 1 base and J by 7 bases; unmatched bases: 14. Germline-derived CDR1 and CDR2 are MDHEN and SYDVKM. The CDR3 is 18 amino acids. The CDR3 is CASSLSSAGGGLGEKLFF. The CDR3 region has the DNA TGTGCCAGCAGTTTATCGTCGGCAGGGGGCGGACTGGGTGAAAAACTGTTTTTT. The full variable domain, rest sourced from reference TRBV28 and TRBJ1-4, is DVKVTQSSRYLVKRTGEKVFLECVQDMDHENMFWYRQDPGLGLRLIYFSYDVKMKEKGDIPEGYSVSREKKERFSLILESASTNQTSMYLCASSLSSAGGGLGEKLFFGSGTQLSVL.

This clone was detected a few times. CDR3 sequence reads: CASSPAGGREYYNEQFF. CDR3 DNA sequence: TGTGCCAGCTCACCCGCAGGGGGACGGGAGTACTACAATGAGCAGTTCTTC. The rearrangement joins TRBV18 to TRBJ2-1; D is possibly TRBD1 (7 bases). From germline, CDR1 is KGHSH and CDR2 LQKENI. The CDR3 extends over 17 amino acids. V was clipped by 3 bases and J by 3 bases, with 18 bases between them.

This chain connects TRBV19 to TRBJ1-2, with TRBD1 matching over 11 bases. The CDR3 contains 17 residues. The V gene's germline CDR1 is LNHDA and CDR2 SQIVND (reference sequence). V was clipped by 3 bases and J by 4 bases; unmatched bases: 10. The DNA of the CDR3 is TGTGCCAGTAGTATTGGAGGACAGGGGGCGACGGTCTATGGCTACACCTTC. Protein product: CASSIGGQGATVYGYTF.

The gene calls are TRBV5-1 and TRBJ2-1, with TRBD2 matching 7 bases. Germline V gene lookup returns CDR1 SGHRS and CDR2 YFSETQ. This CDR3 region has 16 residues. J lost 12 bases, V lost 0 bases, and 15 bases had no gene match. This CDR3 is CASSLGDGTIRRWQFF. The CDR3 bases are TGCGCCAGCAGCTTGGGGGACGGGACTATCCGACGGTGGCAGTTCTTC.

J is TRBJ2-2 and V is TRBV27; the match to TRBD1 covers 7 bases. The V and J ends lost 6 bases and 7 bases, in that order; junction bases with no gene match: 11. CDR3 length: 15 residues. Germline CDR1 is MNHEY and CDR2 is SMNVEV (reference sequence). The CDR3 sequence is CASRTQDRFSGELFF. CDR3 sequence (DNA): TGTGCCAGCAGGACCCAGGACAGGTTCAGCGGGGAGCTGTTTTTT.

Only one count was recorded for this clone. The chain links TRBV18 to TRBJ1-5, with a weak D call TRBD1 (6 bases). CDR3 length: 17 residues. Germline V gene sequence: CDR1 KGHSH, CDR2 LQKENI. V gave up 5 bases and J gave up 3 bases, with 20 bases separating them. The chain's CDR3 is CASSSDWGRGDNQPQHF. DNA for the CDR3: TGTGCCAGCTCATCGGACTGGGGCAGGGGCGACAATCAGCCCCAGCATTTT.

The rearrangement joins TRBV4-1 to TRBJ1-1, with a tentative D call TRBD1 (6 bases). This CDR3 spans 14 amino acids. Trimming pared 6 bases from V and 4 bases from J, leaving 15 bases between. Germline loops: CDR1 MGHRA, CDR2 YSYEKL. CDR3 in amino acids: CASSLRGGATEAFF. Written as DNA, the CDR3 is TGCGCCAGCAGTCTACGGGGGGGCGCCACTGAAGCTTTCTTT.

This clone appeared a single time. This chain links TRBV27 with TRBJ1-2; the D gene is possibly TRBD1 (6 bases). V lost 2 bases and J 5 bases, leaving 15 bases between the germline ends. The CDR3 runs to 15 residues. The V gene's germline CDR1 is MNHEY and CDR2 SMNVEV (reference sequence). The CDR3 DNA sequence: TGTGCCAGCAGTTTACGCCCGGGACAATCTTATGGCTACACCTTC. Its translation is CASSLRPGQSYGYTF.

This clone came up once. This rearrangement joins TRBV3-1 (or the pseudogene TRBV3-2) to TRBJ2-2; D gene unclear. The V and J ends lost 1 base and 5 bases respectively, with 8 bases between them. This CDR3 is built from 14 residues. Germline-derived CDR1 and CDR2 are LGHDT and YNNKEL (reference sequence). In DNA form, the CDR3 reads TGTGCCAGCAGCCAAGTACAACCTACCGGGGAGCTGTTTTTT. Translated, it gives CASSQVQPTGELFF.

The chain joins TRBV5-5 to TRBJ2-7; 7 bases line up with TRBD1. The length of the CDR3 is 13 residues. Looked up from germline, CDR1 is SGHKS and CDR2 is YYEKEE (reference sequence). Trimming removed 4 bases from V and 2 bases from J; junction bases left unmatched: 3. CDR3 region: CASSRDSTYEQYF. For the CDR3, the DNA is TGTGCCAGCAGCCGGGACAGCACCTACGAGCAGTACTTC. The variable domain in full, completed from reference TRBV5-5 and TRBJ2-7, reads DAGVTQSPTHLIKTRGQQVTLRCSPISGHKSVSWYQQVLGQGPQFIFQYYEKEERGRGNFPDRFSARQFPNYSSELNVNALLLGDSALYLCASSRDSTYEQYFGPGTRLTVT.

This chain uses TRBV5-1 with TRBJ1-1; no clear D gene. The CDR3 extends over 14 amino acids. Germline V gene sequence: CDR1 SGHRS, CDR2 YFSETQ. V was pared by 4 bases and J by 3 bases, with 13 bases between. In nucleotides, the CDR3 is TGCGCCAGCAGCGAGTCAGGAACGGACACTGAAGCTTTCTTT. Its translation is CASSESGTDTEAFF.

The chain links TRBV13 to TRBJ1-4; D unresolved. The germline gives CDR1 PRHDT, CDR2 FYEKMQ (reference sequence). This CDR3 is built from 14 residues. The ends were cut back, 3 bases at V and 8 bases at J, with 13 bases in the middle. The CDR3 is CASSFWPRGEKLFF. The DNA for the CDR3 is TGTGCCAGCAGCTTTTGGCCCAGAGGGGAAAAACTGTTTTTT.

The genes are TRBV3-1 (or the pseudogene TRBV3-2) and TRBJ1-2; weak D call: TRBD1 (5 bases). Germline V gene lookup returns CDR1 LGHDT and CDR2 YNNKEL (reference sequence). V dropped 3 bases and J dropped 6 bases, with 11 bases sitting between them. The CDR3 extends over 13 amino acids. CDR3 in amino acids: CASSHPGGHGYTF. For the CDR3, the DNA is TGTGCCAGCAGCCACCCGGGGGGTCATGGCTACACCTTC.